A single sample gave rise to the 15 T cell receptor beta chains below, sequenced in a study of T cells in Graves' hyperthyroidism and ophthalmopathy. RNA transcripts provided the source from which TCR beta CDR3 regions were amplified. TCR CDR3 regions were first amplified by RT-PCR with HTBI primers. TCRdb recomputed calls from the multiplex PCR reads with MiXCR, one row per CDR3 protein. The sample lists fewer than 350,000 distinct CDR3 sequences, about 15% occurring once. Material: blood. The receptors stem from a woman between 50 and 59 years old with Graves' hyperthyroidism that later progressed to Graves' ophthalmopathy.

This clonotype came up a few times. DNA for the CDR3: TGTGCCAGCAGTGAGTTGGGGGGGTTCGGTGAAAAACTGTTTTTT. Residues: CASSELGGFGEKLFF. The chain uses TRBV6-1 and TRBJ1-4, with D perhaps matching TRBD1 (5 bases). The CDR3 is made up of 15 amino acids. The V and J ends lost 3 bases and 7 bases respectively, with 15 bases between them. Germline assignment: CDR1 MNHNS and CDR2 SASEGT.

This clonotype was counted at least ten times. The chain combines TRBV2 with TRBJ2-5; D is perhaps TRBD2 (6 bases). Germline values: CDR1 SNHLY, CDR2 FYNNEI. The CDR3 has 13 amino acids. V lost 2 bases to trimming and J lost 4 bases, with 8 bases between them. In nucleotides, the CDR3 is TGTGCCAGCAGTGAATACGGGGGAGAGACCCAGTACTTC. Amino acids: CASSEYGGETQYF.

The chain couples TRBV7-3 to TRBJ2-2; D could derive from TRBD1 or TRBD2 (5 bases each). V gave up 6 bases and J gave up 7 bases, with 12 bases separating them. Germline CDR1 and CDR2: SGHTA and FQGTGA. CDR3 size: 13 residues. CDR3 sequence reads: CASRKGRDGELFF. In DNA, the CDR3 is TGTGCCAGCAGGAAGGGGAGAGACGGGGAGCTGTTTTTT.

This clonotype occurred a few times. The genes are TRBV7-9 and TRBJ2-1, with unresolved D. V lost 2 bases and J lost 14, with 19 bases in between. The germline V gene encodes CDR1 SEHNR and CDR2 FQNEAQ (reference sequence). The CDR3 runs to 14 residues. The CDR3 DNA sequence: TGTGCCAGCAGCTTAATACAGTCCCCCCGAAGTGAGTTCTTC. Its translation is CASSLIQSPRSEFF.

The chain employs TRBV11-2 and TRBJ1-1; possible D gene TRBD1, 5 bases. Germline CDR1 is SGHAT and CDR2 is FQNNGV. Trimming cost V 1 base and J 4 bases, with 22 bases left between them. The CDR3 is 18 amino acids. CDR3 in DNA: TGTGCCAGCAGCTTAGTCCTGTCTTACACACAAGGGACCACTGAAGCTTTCTTT. It encodes CASSLVLSYTQGTTEAFF.

This clonotype appeared a few times. The chain couples TRBV5-1 to TRBJ2-3, with 10 bases matching TRBD1. V was clipped by 4 bases and J by 5 bases; unmatched bases: 7. The germline V gene encodes CDR1 SGHRS and CDR2 YFSETQ. The CDR3 is made up of 15 amino acids. The DNA of the CDR3 is TGCGCCAGCAGCCCTGGGACAGGGGTTCAAGATACGCAGTATTTT. Amino acid sequence: CASSPGTGVQDTQYF.

The chain couples TRBV4-1 to TRBJ2-7; D possibly matches TRBD1 or TRBD2 (6 bases each). V lost 3 bases to trimming and J lost 5 bases, with 23 bases between them. Germline loops: CDR1 MGHRA, CDR2 YSYEKL. This CDR3 has 17 amino acids. As DNA, the CDR3 is TGCGCCAGCAGCCAGATAAAGATAGCGGACAGTTCCAACGAGCAGTACTTC. Translating it yields CASSQIKIADSSNEQYF.

This clonotype was counted between two and nine times. The germline gene is not matched at one end of the junction; a read error may be the cause. CDR3 sequence (DNA): TGTGCCAGTAGTGTGAGACAGGAGCAAGGGACCCAGTACTTC. Its protein is CASSVRQEQGTQYF. The rearrangement joins TRBV19 to TRBJ2-5; the D gene is possibly TRBD1 (6 bases). Germline V gene data show CDR1 as LNHDA and CDR2 as SQIVND (reference sequence). The CDR3 has 14 amino acids.

This clonotype was counted many times. This rearrangement joins TRBV7-2 to TRBJ2-2; D uncertain. CDR3 length: 14 amino acids. The germline V gene encodes CDR1 SGHTA and CDR2 FQGNSA. V was clipped by 4 bases and J by 6 bases, with 12 bases between them. In DNA form, the CDR3 reads TGTGCCAGCAGCTATTTCCATGACTCCGGGGAGCTGTTTTTT. As protein: CASSYFHDSGELFF. The whole variable domain, remainder taken from reference TRBV7-2 and TRBJ2-2, is GAGVSQSPSNKVTEKGKDVELRCDPISGHTALYWYRQSLGQGLEFLIYFQGNSAPDKSGLPSDRFSAERTGGSVSTLTIQRTQQEDSAVYLCASSYFHDSGELFFGEGSRLTVL.

This clonotype was observed at least ten times. The chain joins TRBV11-2 to TRBJ2-5; D gene unclear. This CDR3 is built from 13 residues. Germline values: CDR1 SGHAT, CDR2 FQNNGV. Between the trimmed V and J ends, which lost 5 bases and 1 base, there was a span of 8 bases. The CDR3 region is CASSAQVQETQYF. The CDR3 bases are TGTGCCAGCAGCGCACAAGTCCAAGAGACCCAGTACTTC.

This clonotype was detected many times. This chain uses TRBV5-1 with TRBJ1-2, with a weak D call TRBD1 (5 bases). The V gene's germline CDR1 is SGHRS and CDR2 YFSETQ. This CDR3 comprises 12 residues. V lost 1 base, J lost 8 bases, and 9 bases lay in between. CDR3 sequence reads: CASSLQGRGYTF. CDR3 sequence (DNA): TGCGCCAGCAGCTTGCAGGGTAGGGGCTACACCTTC. The entire variable domain, with the rest obtained from reference TRBV5-1 and TRBJ1-2, is as follows: KAGVTQTPRYLIKTRGQQVTLSCSPISGHRSVSWYQQTPGQGLQFLFEYFSETQRNKGNFPGRFSGRQFSNSRSEMNVSTLELGDSALYLCASSLQGRGYTFGSGTRLTVV.

The CDR3 DNA is TGTGCCAGCAGCTCAACTACTAATGAGCAGTTCTTC. Residues: CASSSTTNEQFF. V gene TRBV7-6 combines with J gene TRBJ2-1, with D uncertain. Trimming shortened V by 4 bases and J by 7 bases, and 8 bases separated the two germline ends. This CDR3 region has 12 residues. The V gene's germline CDR1 is SGHVS and CDR2 FNYEAQ.

This clonotype came up many times. This chain connects TRBV11-2 to TRBJ2-7; D gene uncertain. The CDR3 is 11 amino acids. Germline CDR1 is SGHAT and CDR2 is FQNNGV. V was pared by 3 bases and J by 3 bases, with 3 bases between. The chain's CDR3 is CASSFNYEQYF. The DNA of the CDR3 is TGTGCCAGCAGCTTCAACTACGAGCAGTACTTC.

This clonotype was observed a handful of times. The rearrangement joins TRBV28 to TRBJ1-2; D is ambiguous. CDR1 is MDHEN, CDR2 SYDVKM, per germline. The CDR3 runs 12 residues. Trimming shortened V by 6 bases and J by 4 bases, and 9 bases separated the two germline ends. The CDR3 is CASRAAAYGYTF. The CDR3 DNA reads as TGTGCCAGCAGAGCCGCCGCCTATGGCTACACCTTC.

This clonotype has ten or more counts. The chain employs TRBV5-1 and TRBJ2-3; possibly TRBD2 for D (5 bases). CDR1 and CDR2 (germline): SGHRS, YFSETQ. The CDR3 length is 13 residues. The V gene lost 0 bases and the J gene lost 3 bases, with 5 bases spanning the gap. The CDR3 here is CASSLAGTDTQYF. CDR3 in DNA: TGCGCCAGCAGCTTGGCGGGGACAGATACGCAGTATTTT.